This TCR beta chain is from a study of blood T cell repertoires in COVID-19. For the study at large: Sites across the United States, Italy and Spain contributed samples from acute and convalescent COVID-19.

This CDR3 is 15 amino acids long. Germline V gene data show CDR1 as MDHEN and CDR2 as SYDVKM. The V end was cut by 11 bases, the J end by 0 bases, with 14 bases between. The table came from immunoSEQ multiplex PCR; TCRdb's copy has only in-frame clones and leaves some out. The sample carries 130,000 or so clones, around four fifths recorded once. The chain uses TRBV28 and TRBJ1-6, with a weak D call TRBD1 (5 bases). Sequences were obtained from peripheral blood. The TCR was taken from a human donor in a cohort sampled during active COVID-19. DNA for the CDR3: TGTGCCTCCAGGGCAGGCCGCTCCTATAATTCACCCCTCCACTTT. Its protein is CASRAGRSYNSPLHF.